Described below is a single T cell receptor (beta chain) sequence and its context. This sample is drawn from a study of blood T cell repertoires in COVID-19. Across the whole study: The cDNA or gDNA used as material had been derived from T cells, B-cell-depleted T cells, or PBMCs.

The CDR3 sequence is 17 residues long. Germline trimming cut 3 bases from V and 7 bases from J; bases unmatched to any gene: 9. Looked up from germline, CDR1 is MNHNS and CDR2 is SASEGT. In the original analysis: Scientists estimated how many nucleated cells there were by amplifying reference gene primers. Here immunoSEQ multiplex PCR was the method, and the copy in TCRdb shows in-frame clones only, minus some. That table is the source of V, J and clone size, and D and trimming were worked out from the DNA. This repertoire shows about 120,000 clones, about 90% found once; its top ten account for under 30%.

This clonotype was obtained from a woman between 70 and 85 years old with acute or convalescent COVID-19. The sample taken for sequencing was peripheral blood. This chain joins TRBV6-1 and TRBJ2-2; 12 positions match TRBD2. The CDR3 spells CASSDGLAGLRGGELFF. The CDR3 DNA reads TGTGCCAGCAGTGACGGACTAGCGGGGTTAAGGGGCGGGGAGCTGTTTTTT.